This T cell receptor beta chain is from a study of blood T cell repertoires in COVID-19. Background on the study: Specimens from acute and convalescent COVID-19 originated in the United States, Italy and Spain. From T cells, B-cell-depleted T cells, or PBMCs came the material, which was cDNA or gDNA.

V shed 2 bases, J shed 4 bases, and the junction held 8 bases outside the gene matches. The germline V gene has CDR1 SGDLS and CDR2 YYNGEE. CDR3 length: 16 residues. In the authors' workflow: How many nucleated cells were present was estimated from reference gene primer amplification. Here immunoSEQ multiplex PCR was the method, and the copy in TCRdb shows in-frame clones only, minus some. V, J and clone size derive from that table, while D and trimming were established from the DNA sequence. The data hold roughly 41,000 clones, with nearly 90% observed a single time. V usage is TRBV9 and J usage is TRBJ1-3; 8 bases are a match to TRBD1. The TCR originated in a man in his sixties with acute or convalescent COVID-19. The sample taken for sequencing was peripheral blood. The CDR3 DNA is TGTGCCAGCAGCGTCCATGACAGGGGTCGAGGAAACACCATATATTTT. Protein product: CASSVHDRGRGNTIYF.